This T cell receptor (beta chain) was recorded in a study of blood T cell repertoires in COVID-19. Study information: Whether acute or convalescent, the COVID-19 samples came from the United States, Italy and Spain. PBMCs, B-cell-depleted T cells, or T cells were the source of the cDNA or gDNA that made up the material.

Germline V gives CDR1 LGHDT, CDR2 YNNKEL (reference sequence). The length of the CDR3 is 12 residues. V was cut by 0 bases and J by 11 bases, with 9 bases left in between. Profiled with immunoSEQ multiplex PCR; TCRdb holds only in-frame clones, not every one. The sample has about 200,000 clones, over 70% seen once. This clone showed up just once. Sequenced input: peripheral blood. This TCR was recovered from a woman in her sixties or seventies with acute or convalescent COVID-19. The V and J genes are TRBV3-1 (or the pseudogene TRBV3-2) and TRBJ2-3, with D uncertain. The CDR3 coding sequence is TGTGCCAGCAGCCAAGAATCGCGATGGCAGTATTTT. Translated, it gives CASSQESRWQYF.